Sequencing of this T cell receptor (beta chain) was carried out in a study of blood T cells in healthy people across ages. This clonotype showed up just once. At one end the junction does not follow the germline gene, possibly because of a read error. Primed by a sample-barcoded 5' primer and a J-beta primer mix, a second PCR proceeded for about 6 to 11 cycles. MiXCR, applied by TCRdb to the 5' RACE reads, yields one record per CDR3 protein. The repertoire holds 870,000 or so distinct CDR3 sequences, with less than 35% as singletons. The CDR3 contains 13 residues. CDR1 and CDR2 from the germline V gene are MNHNY and SVGAGI (reference sequence).

This chain joins TRBV6-6 and TRBJ2-2; weak D call: TRBD2 (5 bases). Input material: blood. This TCR derives from a woman aged 80 or over in good health. CDR3: CATSSRGTGELFF. The CDR3, as DNA: TGTGCCACCAGTTCCCGGGGCACCGGGGAGCTGTTTTTT.